This T cell receptor beta chain was found in a study of blood T cell repertoires in COVID-19. Study information: Sources were T cells, B-cell-depleted T cells, or PBMCs; the material itself was cDNA or gDNA.

Assay: immunoSEQ multiplex PCR; the TCRdb copy retains only in-frame clones and omits some. The table shows 200,000 to 300,000 clones, with over 90% occurring only once. The CDR3 loop spans 14 amino acids. V dropped 0 bases and J dropped 8; count of bases not matched to a gene: 4. Looked up from germline, CDR1 is SGHRS and CDR2 is YFSETQ. This clone was seen only once. This receptor was taken from a young man with COVID-19, enrolled during active disease. Sequenced material: peripheral blood. The rearrangement joins TRBV5-1 to TRBJ1-4, with 7 bases lining up with TRBD1. The CDR3 spells CASSLVGGLEKLFF. The CDR3 DNA follows: TGCGCCAGCAGCTTGGTAGGGGGCTTGGAAAAACTGTTTTTT. The full variable domain, with the rest looked up from reference TRBV5-1 and TRBJ1-4, is KAGVTQTPRYLIKTRGQQVTLSCSPISGHRSVSWYQQTPGQGLQFLFEYFSETQRNKGNFPGRFSGRQFSNSRSEMNVSTLELGDSALYLCASSLVGGLEKLFFGSGTQLSVL.